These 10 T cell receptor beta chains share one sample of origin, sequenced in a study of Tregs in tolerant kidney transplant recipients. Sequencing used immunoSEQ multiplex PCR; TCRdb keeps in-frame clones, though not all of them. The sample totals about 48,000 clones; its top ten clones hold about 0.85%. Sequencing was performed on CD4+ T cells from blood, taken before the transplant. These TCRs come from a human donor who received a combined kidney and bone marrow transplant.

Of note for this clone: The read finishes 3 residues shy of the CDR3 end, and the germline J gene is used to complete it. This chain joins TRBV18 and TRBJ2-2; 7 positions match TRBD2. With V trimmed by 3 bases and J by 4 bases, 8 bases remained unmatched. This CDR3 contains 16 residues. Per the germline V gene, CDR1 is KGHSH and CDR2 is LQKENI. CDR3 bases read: TGTGCCAGCTCACCGGGGCTAGCGGACATCACCGGGGAG. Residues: CASSPGLADITGE. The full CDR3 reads CASSPGLADITGELFF. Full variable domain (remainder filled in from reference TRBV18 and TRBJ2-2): NAGVMQNPRHLVRRRGQEARLRCSPMKGHSHVYWYRQLPEEGLKFMVYLQKENIIDESGMPKERFSAEFPKEGPSILRIQQVVRGDSAAYFCASSPGLADITGELFFGEGSRLTVL.

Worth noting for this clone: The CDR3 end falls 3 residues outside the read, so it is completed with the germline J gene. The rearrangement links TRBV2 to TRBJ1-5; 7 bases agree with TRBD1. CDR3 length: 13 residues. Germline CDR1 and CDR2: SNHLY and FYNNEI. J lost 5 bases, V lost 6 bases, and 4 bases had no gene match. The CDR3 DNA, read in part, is TGTGCCAGCAGAGAGGGGGCCGATCAGCCC. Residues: CASREGADQP. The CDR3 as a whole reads CASREGADQPQHF. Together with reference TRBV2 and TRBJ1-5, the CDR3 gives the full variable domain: EPEVTQTPSHQVTQMGQEVILRCVPISNHLYFYWYRQILGQKVEFLVSFYNNEISEKSEIFDDQFSVERPDGSNFTLKIRSTKLEDSAMYFCASREGADQPQHFGDGTRLSIL.

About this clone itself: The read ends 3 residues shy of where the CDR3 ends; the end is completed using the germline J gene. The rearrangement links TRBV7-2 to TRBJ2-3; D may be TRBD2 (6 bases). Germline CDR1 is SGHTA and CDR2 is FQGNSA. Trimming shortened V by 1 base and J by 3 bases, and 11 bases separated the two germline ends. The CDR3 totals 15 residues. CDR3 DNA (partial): TGTGCCAGCAGCTTAGTCGGGAGCGGTACAGATACG. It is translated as CASSLVGSGTDT. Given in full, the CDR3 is CASSLVGSGTDTQYF.

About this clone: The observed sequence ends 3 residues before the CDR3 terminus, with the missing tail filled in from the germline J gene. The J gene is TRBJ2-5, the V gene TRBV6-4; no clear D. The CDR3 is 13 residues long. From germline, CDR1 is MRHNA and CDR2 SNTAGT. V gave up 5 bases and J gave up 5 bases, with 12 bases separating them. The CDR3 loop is CASSPSHTETQYF. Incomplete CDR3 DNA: TGTGCCAGCAGTCCCTCGCACACGGAGACC.

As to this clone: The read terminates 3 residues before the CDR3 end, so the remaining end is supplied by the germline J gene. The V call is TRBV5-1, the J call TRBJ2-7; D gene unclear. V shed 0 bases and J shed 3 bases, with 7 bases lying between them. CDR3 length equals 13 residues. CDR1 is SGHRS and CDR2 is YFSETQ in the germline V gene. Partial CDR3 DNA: TGCGCCAGCAGCTTGGATCCAGGCTACGAG. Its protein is CASSLDPGYE. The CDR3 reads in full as CASSLDPGYEQYF.

The CDR3 sequence is CASGTGVREQYF. Incomplete CDR3 DNA: TGTGCCAGCGGGACAGGGGTCCGCGAG. The gene calls are TRBV2 and TRBJ2-7; TRBD1 aligns across 10 bases. The read stops 3 residues short of the end of the CDR3; the missing end is completed from the germline J gene. CDR1 is SNHLY, CDR2 FYNNEI, per germline. J was trimmed by 6 bases and V by 8 bases; bases with no gene match: 4. The CDR3 is 12 residues long.

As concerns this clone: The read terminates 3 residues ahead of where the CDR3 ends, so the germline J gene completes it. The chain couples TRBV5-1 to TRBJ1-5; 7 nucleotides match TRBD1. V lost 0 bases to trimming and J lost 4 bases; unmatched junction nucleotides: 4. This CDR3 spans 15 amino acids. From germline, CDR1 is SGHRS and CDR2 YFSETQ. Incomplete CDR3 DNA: TGCGCCAGCAGCTTGGGACAGGGAGGGAATCAGCCC. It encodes CASSLGQGGNQP. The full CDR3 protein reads CASSLGQGGNQPQHF.

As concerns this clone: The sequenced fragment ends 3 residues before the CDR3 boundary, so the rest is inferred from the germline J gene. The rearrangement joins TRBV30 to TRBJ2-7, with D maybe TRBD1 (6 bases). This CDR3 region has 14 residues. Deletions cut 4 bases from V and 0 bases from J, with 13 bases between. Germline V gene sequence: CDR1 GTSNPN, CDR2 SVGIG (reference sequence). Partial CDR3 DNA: TGTGCCTGGAAACCAGGGGTCCTCTCCTACGAG. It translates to CAWKPGVLSYE. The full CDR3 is CAWKPGVLSYEQYF.

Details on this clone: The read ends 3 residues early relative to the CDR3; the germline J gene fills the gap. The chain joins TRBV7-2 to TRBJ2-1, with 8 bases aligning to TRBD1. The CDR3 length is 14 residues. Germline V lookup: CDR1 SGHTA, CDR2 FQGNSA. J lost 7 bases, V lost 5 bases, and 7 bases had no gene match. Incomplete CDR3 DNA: TGTGCCAGCAGCCCAGGACAGGGTTGGAATGAG. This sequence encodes CASSPGQGWNE. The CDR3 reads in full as CASSPGQGWNEQFF.

CDR3 amino acids: CSARDRRTSGSEQYF. The CDR3 DNA, read in part, is TGCAGTGCTAGAGATCGTAGGACTAGCGGGTCCGAG. This rearrangement joins TRBV20-1 to TRBJ2-7; 11 nucleotides agree with TRBD2. Sequencing ends 3 residues short of the CDR3 end; the germline J gene provides the rest. The CDR3 has 15 residues. The germline V gene has CDR1 DFQATT and CDR2 SNEGSKA (reference sequence). J gave up 6 bases and V 0 bases, and 7 bases lay outside the gene matches.